This T cell receptor (beta chain) is from a study of technical replicates of blood from a few donors. Germline loops: CDR1 SGHNT, CDR2 YENEEA. The CDR3 consists of 16 residues. The J segment lost 0 bases and the V segment lost 5 bases, leaving 0 bases of the junction unmatched. Using immunoSEQ multiplex PCR, the repertoire was profiled, and TCRdb retains in-frame clones only, with some absent. The profile shows 84,000 or so clones, about 97% of them singletons. This clonotype was obtained from a human donor in good health. Sequencing was performed on T cells isolated from PBMCs. This rearrangement joins TRBV11-3 to TRBJ2-5; 16 bases fit TRBD2. This chain's CDR3 is CASSGTSGGDQETQYF. The CDR3 coding sequence is TGTGCCAGCAGCGGGACTAGCGGGGGGGACCAAGAGACCCAGTACTTC.